The present T cell receptor (beta chain) was sequenced within a study of control samples from healthy donors and cancer patients. The CDR3 totals 12 residues. V lost 5 bases and J 0 bases, leaving 3 bases between the germline ends. CDR1 is LGHNT, CDR2 FRNRAP, per germline. The repertoire was sequenced with immunoSEQ multiplex PCR; TCRdb's copy has only in-frame clones and lacks some. The profile shows about 140,000 clones, around 92% of them singletons. The receptor was derived from a man aged 25 to 45 in good health. Specimen: blood. The chain is built from TRBV12-5 and TRBJ2-3; unclear D gene. The CDR3 sequence: CASGLSTDTQYF. Written as DNA, the CDR3 is TGTGCTAGTGGTCTAAGCACAGATACGCAGTATTTT.